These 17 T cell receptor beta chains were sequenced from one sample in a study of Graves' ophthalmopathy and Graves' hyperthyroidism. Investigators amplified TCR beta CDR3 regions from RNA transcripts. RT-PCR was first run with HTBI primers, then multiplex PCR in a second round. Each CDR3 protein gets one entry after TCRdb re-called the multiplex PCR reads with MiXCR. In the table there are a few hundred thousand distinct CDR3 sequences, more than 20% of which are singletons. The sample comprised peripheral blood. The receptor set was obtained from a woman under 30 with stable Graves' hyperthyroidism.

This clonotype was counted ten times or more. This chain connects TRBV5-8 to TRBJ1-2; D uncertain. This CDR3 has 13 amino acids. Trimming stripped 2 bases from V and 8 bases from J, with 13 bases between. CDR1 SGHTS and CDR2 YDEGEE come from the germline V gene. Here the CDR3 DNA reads TGTGCCAGCAGCTTTTGGGCCTTAGGGGGCTACACCTTC. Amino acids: CASSFWALGGYTF.

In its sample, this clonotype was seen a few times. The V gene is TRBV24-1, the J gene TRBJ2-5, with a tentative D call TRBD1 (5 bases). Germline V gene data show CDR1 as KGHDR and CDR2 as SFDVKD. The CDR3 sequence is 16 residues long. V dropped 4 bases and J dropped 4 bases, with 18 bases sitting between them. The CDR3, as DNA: TGTGCCACCAGTGACACAAGTCTGGGGCTTGGAGAGACCCAGTACTTC. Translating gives CATSDTSLGLGETQYF.

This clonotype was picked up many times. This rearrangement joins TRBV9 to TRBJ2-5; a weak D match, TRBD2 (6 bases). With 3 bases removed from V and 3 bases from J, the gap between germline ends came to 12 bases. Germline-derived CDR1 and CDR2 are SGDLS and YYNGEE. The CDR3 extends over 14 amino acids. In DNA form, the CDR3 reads TGTGCCAGCAGCGCCCCCTCGGGGGAAGAGACCCAGTACTTC. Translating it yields CASSAPSGEETQYF.

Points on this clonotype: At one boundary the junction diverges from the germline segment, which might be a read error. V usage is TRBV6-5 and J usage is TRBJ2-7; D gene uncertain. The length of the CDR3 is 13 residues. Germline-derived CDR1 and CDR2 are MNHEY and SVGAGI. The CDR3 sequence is CASSYFGAYDQYF. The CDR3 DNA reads TGTGCCAGCAGTTATTTCGGAGCCTACGATCAGTACTTC.

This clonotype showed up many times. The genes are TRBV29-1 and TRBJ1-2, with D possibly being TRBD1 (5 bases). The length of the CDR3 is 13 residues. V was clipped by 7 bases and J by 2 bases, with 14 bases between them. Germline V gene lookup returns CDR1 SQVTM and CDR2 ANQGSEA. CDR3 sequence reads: CSATTEGNYGYTF. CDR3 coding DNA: TGCAGCGCAACCACGGAGGGGAACTATGGCTACACCTTC.

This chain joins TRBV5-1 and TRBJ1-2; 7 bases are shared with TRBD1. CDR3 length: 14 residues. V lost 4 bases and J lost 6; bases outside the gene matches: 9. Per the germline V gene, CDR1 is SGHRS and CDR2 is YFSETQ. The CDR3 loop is CASSPRQGGDGYTF. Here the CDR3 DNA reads TGCGCCAGCAGCCCGAGACAGGGTGGGGATGGCTACACCTTC.

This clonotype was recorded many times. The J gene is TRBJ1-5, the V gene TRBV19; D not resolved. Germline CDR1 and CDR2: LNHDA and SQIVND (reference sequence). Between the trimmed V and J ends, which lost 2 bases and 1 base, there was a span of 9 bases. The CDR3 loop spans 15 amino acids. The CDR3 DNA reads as TGTGCCAGTAGTATAAAATGGAGAAGCAATCAGCCCCAGCATTTT. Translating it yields CASSIKWRSNQPQHF.

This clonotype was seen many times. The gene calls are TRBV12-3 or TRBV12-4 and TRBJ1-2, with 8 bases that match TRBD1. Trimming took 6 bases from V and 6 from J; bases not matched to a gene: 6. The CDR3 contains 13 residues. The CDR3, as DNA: TGTGCCAGCAGACCCGCGGACAGGGATGGCTACACCTTC. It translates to CASRPADRDGYTF.

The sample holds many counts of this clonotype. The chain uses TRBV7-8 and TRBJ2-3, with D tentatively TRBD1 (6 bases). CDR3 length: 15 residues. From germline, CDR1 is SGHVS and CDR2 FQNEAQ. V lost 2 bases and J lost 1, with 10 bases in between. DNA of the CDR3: TGTGCCAGCAGCTTACGGGACACACGCACAGATACGCAGTATTTT. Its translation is CASSLRDTRTDTQYF.

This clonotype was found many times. The DNA of the CDR3 is TGTGCCAGCAGTTACGGAGCGGGAGGCGAGCAGTACTTC. The encoded protein is CASSYGAGGEQYF. The rearrangement joins TRBV7-2 to TRBJ2-7, with TRBD2 matching 9 bases. The CDR3 totals 13 residues. The germline V gene has CDR1 SGHTA and CDR2 FQGNSA. Losses at the gene ends were 6 bases for V and 6 bases for J; bases not matched to a gene: 6.

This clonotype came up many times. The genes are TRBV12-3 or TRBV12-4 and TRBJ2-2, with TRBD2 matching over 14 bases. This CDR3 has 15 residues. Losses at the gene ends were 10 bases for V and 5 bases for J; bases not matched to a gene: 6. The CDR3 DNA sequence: TGTGCCACCACGGGACTAGCGGGAGAAACCGGGGAGCTGTTTTTT. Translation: CATTGLAGETGELFF.

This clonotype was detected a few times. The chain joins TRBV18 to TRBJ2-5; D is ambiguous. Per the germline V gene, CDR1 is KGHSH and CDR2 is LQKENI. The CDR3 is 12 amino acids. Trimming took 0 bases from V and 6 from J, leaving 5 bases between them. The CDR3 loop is CASSPPLKTQYF. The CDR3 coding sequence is TGTGCCAGCTCACCACCGCTGAAGACCCAGTACTTC.

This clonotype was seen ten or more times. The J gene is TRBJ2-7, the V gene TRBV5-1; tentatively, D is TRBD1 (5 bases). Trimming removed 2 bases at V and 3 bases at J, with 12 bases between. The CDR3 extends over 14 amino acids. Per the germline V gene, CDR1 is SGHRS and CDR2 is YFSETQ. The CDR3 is CASSFQEQGYEQYF. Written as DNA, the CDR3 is TGCGCCAGCAGCTTCCAGGAGCAGGGCTACGAGCAGTACTTC.

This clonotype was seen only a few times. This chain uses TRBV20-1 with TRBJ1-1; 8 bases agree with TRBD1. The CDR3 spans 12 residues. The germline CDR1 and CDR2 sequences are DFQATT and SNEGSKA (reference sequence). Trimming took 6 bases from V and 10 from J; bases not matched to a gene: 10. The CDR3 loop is CSATRTGFGAFF. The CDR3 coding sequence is TGCAGTGCGACTAGGACAGGGTTCGGAGCTTTCTTT.

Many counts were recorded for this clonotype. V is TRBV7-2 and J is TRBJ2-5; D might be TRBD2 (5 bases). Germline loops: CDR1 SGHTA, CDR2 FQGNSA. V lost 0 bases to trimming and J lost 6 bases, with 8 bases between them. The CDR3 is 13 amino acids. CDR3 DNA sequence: TGTGCCAGCAGCTTAGCTAGCGTAAAGACCCAGTACTTC. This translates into CASSLASVKTQYF.

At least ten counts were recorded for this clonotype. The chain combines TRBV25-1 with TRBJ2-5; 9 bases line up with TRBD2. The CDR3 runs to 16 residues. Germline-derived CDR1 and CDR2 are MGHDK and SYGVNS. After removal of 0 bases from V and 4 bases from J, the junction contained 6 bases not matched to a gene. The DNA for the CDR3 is TGTGCCAGCAGTGAATATGGGCTAGCGGGACGAGAGACCCAGTACTTC. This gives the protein CASSEYGLAGRETQYF.

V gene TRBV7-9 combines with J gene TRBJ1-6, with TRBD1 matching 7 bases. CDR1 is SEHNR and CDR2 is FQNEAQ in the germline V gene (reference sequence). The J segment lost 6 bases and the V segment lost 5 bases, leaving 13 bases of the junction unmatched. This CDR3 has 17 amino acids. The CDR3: CASSRIFDRVANSPLHF. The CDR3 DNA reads TGTGCCAGCAGCAGAATCTTCGACAGGGTGGCTAATTCACCCCTCCACTTT.